The next 5 T cell receptor beta chains were all read from a single sample in a study of cytomegalovirus exposure and HLA in healthy donors listed by TCRdb under 2017. Libraries were built with the immunoSEQ multiplex PCR assay. For the multiplex PCR, a mixture combining 60 forward primers for TCR Vbeta segments and 13 reverse primers for TCR Jbeta segments was used. TCRdb re-hosts the immuneACCESS table, in-frame sequences only. Its copies lack some clones; in the studies checked, an unresolved V gene accounts for under half of them, and the cause for the rest is not known. The sample contains roughly 160,000 clones, around 85% of them found a single time. 4.3% of the sample goes to the ten largest clones. What was sequenced was PBMCs. The receptors were sampled from a man in his forties in good health and CMV-seronegative.

The chain joins TRBV2 to TRBJ2-7; 12 bases align to TRBD2. Germline loops: CDR1 SNHLY, CDR2 FYNNEI. The junction had 6 bases not matched to a gene; V was cut back by 5 bases and J by 7 bases. The CDR3 extends over 14 amino acids. The CDR3 is CASSLAGGPGEQYF. CDR3 nucleotide sequence: TGTGCCAGCAGTCTAGCGGGGGGGCCGGGGGAGCAGTACTTC.

This clone has only a few counts. The chain carries TRBV7-3 and TRBJ2-1; D is unresolved. Germline V gene lookup returns CDR1 SGHTA and CDR2 FQGTGA. V gave up 2 bases and J gave up 6 bases, with 14 bases separating them. The CDR3 contains 15 residues. CDR3 region: CASSLDPQRSNEQFF. The CDR3 DNA is TGTGCCAGCAGCTTAGATCCCCAGCGAAGCAATGAGCAGTTCTTC.

The CDR3 region has the DNA TGTGCCAGCAGTTTTGACCCGCGGCGAAAACTGTTTTTT. This sequence encodes CASSFDPRRKLFF. The chain employs TRBV27 and TRBJ1-4, with D unresolved. The V gene lost 3 bases and the J gene lost 10 bases, with 12 bases spanning the gap. Germline assignment: CDR1 MNHEY and CDR2 SMNVEV (reference sequence). The CDR3 is 13 residues long. Supplemented by reference TRBV27 and TRBJ1-4, the full variable domain reads EAQVTQNPRYLITVTGKKLTVTCSQNMNHEYMSWYRQDPGLGLRQIYYSMNVEVTDKGDVPEGYKVSRKEKRNFPLILESPSPNQTSLYFCASSFDPRRKLFFGSGTQLSVL.

The CDR3 is CASNGQPLYGYTF. The DNA for the CDR3 is TGTGCCAGTAATGGACAGCCCCTCTATGGCTACACCTTC. This sequence joins TRBV19 and TRBJ1-2, with D maybe TRBD1 (6 bases). Germline V gene sequence: CDR1 LNHDA, CDR2 SQIVND (reference sequence). The CDR3 loop spans 13 amino acids. V dropped 7 bases and J dropped 4 bases, with 13 bases sitting between them.

The V and J genes are TRBV19 and TRBJ1-2; D call uncertain. Germline V gene sequence: CDR1 LNHDA, CDR2 SQIVND (reference sequence). CDR3 length equals 14 residues. V shed 7 bases and J shed 3 bases, with 15 bases lying between them. The CDR3 loop reads CASTGRDIDYGYTF. The CDR3 DNA sequence: TGTGCCAGTACCGGCCGTGACATTGACTATGGCTACACCTTC.